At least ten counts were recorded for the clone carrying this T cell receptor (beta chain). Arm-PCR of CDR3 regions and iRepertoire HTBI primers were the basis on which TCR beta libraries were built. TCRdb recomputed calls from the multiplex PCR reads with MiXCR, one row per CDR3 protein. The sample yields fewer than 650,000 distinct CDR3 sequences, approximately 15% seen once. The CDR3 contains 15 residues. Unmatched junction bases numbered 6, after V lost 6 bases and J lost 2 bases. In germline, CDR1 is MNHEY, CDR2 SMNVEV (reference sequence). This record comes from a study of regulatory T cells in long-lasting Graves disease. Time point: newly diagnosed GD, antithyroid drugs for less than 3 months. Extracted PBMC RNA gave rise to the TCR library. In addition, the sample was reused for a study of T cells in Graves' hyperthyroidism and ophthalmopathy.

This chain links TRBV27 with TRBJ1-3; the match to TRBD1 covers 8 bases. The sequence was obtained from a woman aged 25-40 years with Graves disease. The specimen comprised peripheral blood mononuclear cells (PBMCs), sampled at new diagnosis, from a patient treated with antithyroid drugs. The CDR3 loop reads CASRPAGGPGNTIYF. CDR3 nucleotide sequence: TGTGCCAGCAGGCCGGCAGGGGGCCCTGGAAACACCATATATTTT.